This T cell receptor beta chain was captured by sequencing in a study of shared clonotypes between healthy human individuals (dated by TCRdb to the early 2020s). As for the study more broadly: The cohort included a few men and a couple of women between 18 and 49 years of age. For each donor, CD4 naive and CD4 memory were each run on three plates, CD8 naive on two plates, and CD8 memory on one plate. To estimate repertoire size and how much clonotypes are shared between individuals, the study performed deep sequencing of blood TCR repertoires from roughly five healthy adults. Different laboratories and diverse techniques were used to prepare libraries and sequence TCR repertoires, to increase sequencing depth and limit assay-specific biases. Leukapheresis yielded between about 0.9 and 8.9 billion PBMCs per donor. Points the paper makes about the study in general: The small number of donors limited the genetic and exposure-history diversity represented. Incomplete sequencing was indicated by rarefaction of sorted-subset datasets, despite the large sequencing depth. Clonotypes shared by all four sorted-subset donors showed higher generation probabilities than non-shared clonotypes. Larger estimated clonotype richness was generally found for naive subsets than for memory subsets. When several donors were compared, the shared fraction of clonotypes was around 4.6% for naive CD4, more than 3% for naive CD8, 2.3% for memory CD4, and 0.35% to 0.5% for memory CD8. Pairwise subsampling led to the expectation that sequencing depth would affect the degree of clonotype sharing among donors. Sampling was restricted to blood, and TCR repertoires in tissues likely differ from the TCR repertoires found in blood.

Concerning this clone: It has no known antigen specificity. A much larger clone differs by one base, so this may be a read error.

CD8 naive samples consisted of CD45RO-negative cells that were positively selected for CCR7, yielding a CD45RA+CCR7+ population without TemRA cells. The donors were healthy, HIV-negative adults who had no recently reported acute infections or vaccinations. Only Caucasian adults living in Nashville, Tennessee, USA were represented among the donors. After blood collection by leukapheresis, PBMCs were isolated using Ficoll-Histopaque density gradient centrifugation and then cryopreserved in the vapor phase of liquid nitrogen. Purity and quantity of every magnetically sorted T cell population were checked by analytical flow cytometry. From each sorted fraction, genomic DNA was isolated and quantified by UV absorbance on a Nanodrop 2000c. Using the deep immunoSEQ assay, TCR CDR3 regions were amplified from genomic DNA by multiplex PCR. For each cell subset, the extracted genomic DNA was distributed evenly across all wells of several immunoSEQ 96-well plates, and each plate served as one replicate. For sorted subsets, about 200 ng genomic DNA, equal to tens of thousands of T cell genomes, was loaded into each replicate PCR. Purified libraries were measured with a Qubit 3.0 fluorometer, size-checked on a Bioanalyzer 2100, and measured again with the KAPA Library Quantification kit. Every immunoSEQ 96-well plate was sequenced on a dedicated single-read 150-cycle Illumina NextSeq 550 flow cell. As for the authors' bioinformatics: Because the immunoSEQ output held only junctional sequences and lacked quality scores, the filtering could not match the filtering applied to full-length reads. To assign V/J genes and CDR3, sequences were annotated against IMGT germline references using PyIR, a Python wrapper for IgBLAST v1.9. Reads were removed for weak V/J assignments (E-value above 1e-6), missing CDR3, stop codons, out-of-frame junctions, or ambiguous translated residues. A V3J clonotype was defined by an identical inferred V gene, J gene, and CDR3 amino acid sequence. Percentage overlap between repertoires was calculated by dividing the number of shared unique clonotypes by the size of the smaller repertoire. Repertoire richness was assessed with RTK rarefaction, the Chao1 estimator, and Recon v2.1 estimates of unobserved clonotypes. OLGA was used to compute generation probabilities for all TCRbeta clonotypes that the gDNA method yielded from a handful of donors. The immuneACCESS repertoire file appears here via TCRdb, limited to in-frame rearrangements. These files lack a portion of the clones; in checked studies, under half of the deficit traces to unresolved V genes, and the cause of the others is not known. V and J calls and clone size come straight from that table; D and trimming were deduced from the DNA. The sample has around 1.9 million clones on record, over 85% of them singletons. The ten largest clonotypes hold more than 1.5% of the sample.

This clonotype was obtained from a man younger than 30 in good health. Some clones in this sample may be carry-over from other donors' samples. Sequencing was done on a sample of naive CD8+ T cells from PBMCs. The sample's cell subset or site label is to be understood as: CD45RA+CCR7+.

This receptor has the CDR3 CAWSVRWDEQFF. The DNA is TGTGCCTGGAGTGTACGGTGGGATGAGCAGTTCTTC. Recombination connected TRBV30 to TRBJ2-1, with the D gene not clear enough to name. Taken from the germline V gene (reference sequence), the CDR1 and CDR2 loops are GTSNPN and SVGIG. The CDR3 starts with the cysteine, ends with the phenylalanine, and has 12 residues. The retained sequence is limited to the CDR3, 36 bases, with the frame set at the first base. The V and J ends are trimmed by 0 bases and 8 bases, leaving 8 bases between them.